These 11 T cell receptor beta chains came from one sample sequenced in a study of T cell responses to AZD1222 COVID-19 vaccine. Profiling relied on immunoSEQ multiplex PCR, and the TCRdb table lists in-frame clones only, not all of them. The profile shows 150,000 or so clones, approximately 88% of them singletons. This specimen was peripheral blood, taken on day 0 of AZD1222 vaccination. The receptor source for this set is an adult in good health.

This clone has only one observation. The CDR3 bases are TGTGCCAGCAGGCCCGGGACAGGGGGCCGGTACACTGAAGCTTTCTTT. Amino acid sequence: CASRPGTGGRYTEAFF. This chain connects TRBV28 to TRBJ1-1; 12 bases line up with TRBD1. With 6 bases clipped from V and 3 bases from J, the junction kept 8 bases outside the gene matches. Germline V gene lookup returns CDR1 MDHEN and CDR2 SYDVKM. The CDR3 runs 16 residues.

In nucleotides, the CDR3 is TGTGCCAGCTTCCTAGCGGGAGGGGATACGCAGTATTTT. It codes for CASFLAGGDTQYF. This sequence joins TRBV5-4 and TRBJ2-3; 12 nucleotides agree with TRBD2. This CDR3 comprises 13 residues. Germline V gives CDR1 SGHNT, CDR2 YYREEE (reference sequence). The V gene end was trimmed by 7 bases and the J gene end by 6 bases; junction bases not matched to a gene: 3.

J is TRBJ1-4 and V is TRBV30; no definite D call. V lost 1 base to trimming and J lost 4 bases, with 10 bases between them. The CDR3 loop spans 14 amino acids. CDR1 is GTSNPN and CDR2 is SVGIG in the germline V gene (reference sequence). CDR3: CAWSGIMSNEKLFF. CDR3 in DNA: TGTGCCTGGAGTGGGATCATGAGTAATGAAAAACTGTTTTTT.

This clone was counted once. Other DNA variants within this sample encode the same CDR3. The CDR3, as DNA: TGTGCCACCTCCATAAGGGGGTGGGAGCGAGAAGAGACCCAGTACTTC. This gives the protein CATSIRGWEREETQYF. This chain uses TRBV10-3 with TRBJ2-5; tentative D call: TRBD1 (6 bases). Trimming shortened V by 10 bases and J by 3 bases, and 24 bases separated the two germline ends. The CDR3 has 16 residues. CDR1 ENHRY and CDR2 SYGVKD come from the germline V gene.

This chain uses TRBV28 with TRBJ1-2; 7 nucleotides line up with TRBD1. The CDR3 has 13 amino acids. Germline values: CDR1 MDHEN, CDR2 SYDVKM. The trim removed 5 bases at V and 4 bases at J, leaving 4 bases unmatched. CDR3: CASSQGDSYGYTF. The CDR3 DNA sequence: TGTGCCAGCAGTCAGGGGGATAGCTATGGCTACACCTTC.

This clone appeared a few times. The chain employs TRBV10-3 and TRBJ1-1; D is possibly TRBD1 (6 bases). V shed 10 bases and J shed 1 base, with 19 bases lying between them. Germline CDR1 reads ENHRY; CDR2 reads SYGVKD. The length of the CDR3 is 15 residues. CDR3 residues: CATQRSTGKNTEAFF. The CDR3 DNA follows: TGTGCCACCCAAAGGAGTACAGGGAAGAACACTGAAGCTTTCTTT.

V usage is TRBV18 and J usage is TRBJ2-7; perhaps TRBD1 as D (7 bases). Germline V lookup: CDR1 KGHSH, CDR2 LQKENI. This CDR3 has 13 residues. V lost 6 bases to trimming and J lost 2 bases, with 11 bases between them. The CDR3 DNA reads TGTGCCAGCTCTCCAGGGGGGACCTACGAGCAGTACGTC. As protein: CASSPGGTYEQYV.

The chain recombines TRBV3-1 (or the pseudogene TRBV3-2) with TRBJ2-7; 10 bases are a match to TRBD2. This CDR3 spans 16 amino acids. The ends lost 1 base at V and 3 bases at J; junction bases unmatched: 6. The germline CDR1 and CDR2 sequences are LGHDT and YNNKEL (reference sequence). The CDR3 here is CASSQGASGSFYEQYF. CDR3 DNA: TGTGCCAGCAGCCAAGGGGCTAGCGGGAGTTTCTACGAGCAGTACTTC.

This clone has just one count. The chain joins TRBV28 to TRBJ2-1; perhaps D is TRBD1 or TRBD2 (5 bases each). V lost 5 bases to trimming and J lost 2 bases, with 13 bases between them. The germline CDR1 and CDR2 sequences are MDHEN and SYDVKM. CDR3 length: 15 residues. The CDR3 DNA is TGTGCCAGCAGTCCAGGGAGCTCGACCTACAATGAGCAGTTCTTC. It translates to CASSPGSSTYNEQFF.

This chain uses TRBV11-2 with TRBJ1-6; no clear D. The germline CDR1 and CDR2 sequences are SGHAT and FQNNGV. V lost 4 bases, J lost 7 bases, and 14 bases lay in between. The CDR3 is 15 amino acids. The CDR3 DNA is TGTGCCAGCAGCTCGGCCCAGATTCTAAATTCACCCCTCCACTTT. It yields the protein CASSSAQILNSPLHF.

The chain carries TRBV29-1 and TRBJ1-2, with TRBD1 identical over 9 bases. The germline gives CDR1 SQVTM, CDR2 ANQGSEA. Losses at the gene ends were 2 bases for V and 8 bases for J; bases not matched to a gene: 12. This CDR3 is 15 amino acids long. CDR3 nucleotide sequence: TGCAGCGTTGAATTAGACGGACAGGGGCTTCGGGGCTACACCTTC. Translated, it gives CSVELDGQGLRGYTF. Looking up the rest from reference TRBV29-1 and TRBJ1-2 gives the full variable domain: SAVISQKPSRDICQRGTSLTIQCQVDSQVTMMFWYRQQPGQSLTLIATANQGSEATYESGFVIDKFPISRPNLTFSTLTVSNMSPEDSSIYLCSVELDGQGLRGYTFGSGTRLTVV.